The rows below give T cell receptor beta chains drawn from one sample of a study of beta chain features in type 1 diabetes. Using immunoSEQ multiplex PCR, the repertoire was profiled, and TCRdb retains in-frame clones only, with some absent. The sample lists about 650,000 clones; about an eighth were seen once. Sample: naive CD4+ T cells from blood. The receptors shown here come from a young man with type 1 diabetes. Both conserved end residues are part of each CDR3. A D gene is named only where the DNA matches it firmly. A clone size is listed for some rows: how often the clone was seen (once, few, many), or a class if it is expanded.

NA,TRBV5-1,TRBJ2-1,TRBD2,CASSPQTSGGYNEQFF,TGCGCCAGCAGCCCCCAGACTAGCGGGGGGTACAATGAGCAGTTCTTC
NA,TRBV13,TRBJ2-7,NA,CASSGNALGGRTYEQYF,TGTGCCAGCAGCGGGAATGCCCTTGGGGGGAGGACCTACGAGCAGTACTTC
NA,TRBV7-3,TRBJ2-6,TRBD1,CASSPRQGAGANVLTF,TGTGCCAGCAGCCCCCGACAGGGAGCAGGGGCCAACGTCCTGACTTTC
few,TRBV28,TRBJ2-5,TRBD2,CASSLWASGGGETQYF,TGTGCCAGCAGTTTATGGGCTAGCGGGGGTGGTGAGACCCAGTACTTC
NA,TRBV6-5,TRBJ1-2,TRBD1,CASSRPGQGSNGYTF,TGTGCCAGCAGCCGACCGGGACAGGGGTCCAATGGCTACACCTTC
NA,TRBV25-1,TRBJ2-3,TRBD2,CASSEAGGEEDTQYF,TGTGCCAGCAGTGAAGCGGGGGGGGAGGAAGATACGCAGTATTTT
few,TRBV2,TRBJ2-5,NA,CASSVGVQETQYF,TGTGCCAGCAGTGTCGGCGTGCAAGAGACCCAGTACTTC
NA,TRBV27,TRBJ1-3,NA,CASSLSHGDTIYF,TGTGCCAGCAGTTTATCCCACGGGGACACCATATATTTT
NA,TRBV7-2,TRBJ2-1,TRBD1,CASSLSGGNEQFF,TGTGCCAGCAGCTTATCAGGGGGCAATGAGCAGTTCTTC
NA,TRBV25-1,TRBJ2-3,NA,CASSLAQGTDTQYF,TGTGCCAGCAGTCTAGCACAGGGCACAGATACGCAGTATTTT
NA,TRBV6-1,TRBJ2-2,NA,CASSTRTTGSGELFF,TGTGCCAGCAGTACGCGAACTACAGGGTCCGGGGAGCTGTTTTTT
NA,TRBV7-2,TRBJ2-2,NA,CASSSAVTGELFF,TGTGCCAGCAGCTCGGCGGTGACCGGGGAGCTGTTTTTT
few,TRBV28,TRBJ1-5,NA,CASTLSGANNQPQHF,TGTGCCAGCACCCTCAGTGGGGCGAACAATCAGCCCCAGCATTTT
few,TRBV29-1,TRBJ2-5,NA,CSVILPHQTQYF,TGCAGCGTCATCCTGCCTCACCAGACCCAGTACTTC
NA,TRBV14,TRBJ2-2,NA,CASSPKEVPYTGELFF,TGTGCCAGCAGCCCAAAAGAGGTCCCGTACACCGGGGAGCTGTTTTTT
NA,TRBV5-1,TRBJ1-4,NA,CASSMGDIATNEKLFF,TGCGCCAGCAGCATGGGGGACATTGCAACTAATGAAAAACTGTTTTTT
NA,TRBV9,TRBJ1-4,NA,CASSHGEKLFF,TGTGCCAGCAGCCACGGTGAAAAACTGTTTTTT
few,TRBV6-5,TRBJ1-2,NA,CASSPRKGHYGYTF,TGTGCCAGCAGTCCCCGGAAGGGGCACTATGGCTACACCTTC
few,TRBV19,TRBJ2-3,TRBD1,CASSIPPGQGAPDTQYF,TGTGCCAGTAGTATCCCCCCGGGACAGGGGGCCCCAGATACGCAGTATTTT
NA,TRBV6-5,TRBJ1-2,TRBD1,CASRDGQGGYGYTF,TGTGCCAGCAGGGACGGACAGGGCGGCTATGGCTACACCTTC
few,TRBV10-3,TRBJ1-2,NA,CAISESGISSAGGYTF,TGTGCCATCAGTGAGTCCGGTATAAGCTCCGCCGGTGGCTACACCTTC
NA,TRBV29-1,TRBJ1-1,TRBD1,CSVATGVSSTEAFF,TGCAGCGTGGCTACAGGGGTTTCTTCGACTGAAGCTTTCTTT
few,TRBV28,TRBJ1-5,NA,CASTQGPDQPQHF,TGTGCCAGCACTCAGGGCCCAGATCAGCCCCAGCATTTT
few,TRBV4-3,TRBJ2-2,NA,CASSPTRNTGELFF,TGCGCCAGCAGCCCTACAAGGAACACCGGGGAGCTGTTTTTT
few,TRBV5-4,TRBJ2-5,TRBD1,CASSRGGTGLETQYF,TGTGCCAGCAGCCGTGGGGGGACAGGGTTGGAGACCCAGTACTTC
NA,TRBV4-3,TRBJ1-2,TRBD1,CASSQGQGGAGYGYTF,TGCGCCAGCAGCCAAGGACAAGGGGGCGCCGGCTATGGCTACACCTTC
NA,TRBV5-1,TRBJ2-3,TRBD2,CASSLTAAGGTDTQYF,TGCGCCAGCAGCCTGACCGCTGCGGGGGGGACAGATACGCAGTATTTT
few,TRBV18,TRBJ2-3,NA,CASSPTGGPDTQYF,TGTGCCAGCTCACCGACTGGGGGGCCAGATACGCAGTATTTT
few,TRBV25-1,TRBJ1-4,NA,CASSPRIATNEKLFF,TGTGCCAGCAGTCCTCGGATAGCAACTAATGAAAAACTGTTTTTT
few,TRBV4-3,TRBJ1-6,TRBD1,CASSFGRDSFNSPLHF,TGCGCCAGCAGCTTCGGTAGGGACAGTTTTAATTCACCCCTCCACTTT
NA,TRBV5-1,TRBJ2-2,NA,CASSPLPAGEIGELFF,TGCGCCAGCAGCCCACTCCCGGCAGGGGAAATCGGGGAGCTGTTTTTT
NA,TRBV5-4,TRBJ1-2,NA,CASTTGEANYGYTF,TGTGCCAGCACGACAGGCGAGGCTAACTATGGCTACACCTTC
few,TRBV7-9,TRBJ2-5,TRBD1,CASTRQGETQYF,TGTGCCAGCACCCGACAGGGAGAGACCCAGTACTTC
few,TRBV29-1,TRBJ2-7,NA,CSARGRVTYEQYF,TGCAGCGCCCGGGGCAGGGTGACCTACGAGCAGTACTTC
few,TRBV9,TRBJ2-5,NA,CASSLDLYQETQYF,TGTGCCAGCAGCCTCGACTTGTACCAAGAGACCCAGTACTTC
few,TRBV20-1,TRBJ1-2,NA,CSARESNGYTF,TGCAGTGCTAGGGAAAGCAATGGCTACACCTTC
few,TRBV5-1,TRBJ1-1,NA,CASSLAPKAEAFF,TGCGCCAGCAGCTTGGCCCCAAAGGCTGAAGCTTTCTTT
NA,TRBV5-4,TRBJ1-4,TRBD1,CASSLAGGNEKLFF,TGTGCCAGCAGCTTGGCAGGGGGCAATGAAAAACTGTTTTTT
NA,TRBV5-1,TRBJ2-3,TRBD1,CASRGDSFTDTQYF,TGCGCCAGCAGAGGGGACAGCTTCACAGATACGCAGTATTTT
NA,TRBV25-1,TRBJ2-1,NA,CASRSYRVPNEQFF,TGTGCCAGCAGATCGTACAGGGTACCCAATGAGCAGTTCTTC
NA,TRBV2,TRBJ2-6,TRBD1,CASSADGTAYSGANVLTF,TGTGCCAGCAGTGCTGACGGGACAGCCTACTCTGGGGCCAACGTCCTGACTTTC
few,TRBV9,TRBJ1-2,NA,CASSVGRQVVNYGYTF,TGTGCCAGCAGCGTAGGGAGACAGGTGGTGAACTATGGCTACACCTTC
few,TRBV13,TRBJ2-1,TRBD1,CASSLAGTGDYNEQFF,TGTGCCAGCAGCCTCGCCGGGACAGGGGATTACAATGAGCAGTTCTTC